The clone carrying this TCR beta chain has just one count. The antigen remains unidentified. Likely a read error: the CDR3 ends without its conserved phenylalanine or tryptophan. This specimen belongs to a study of response to subunit inactivated influenza vaccine. The V gene's germline CDR1 is SGHRS and CDR2 YFSETQ. V was pared by 2 bases and J by 2 bases, with 13 bases between. This CDR3 has 15 residues. TCRdb itself ran the RT-PCR reads through MiXCR, one entry per CDR3 protein. The data show about 240,000 distinct CDR3 sequences, with 9.5% to 15% seen just once and 7.5% to 10% held by the top ten. General study results and limits: The study's authors posited that every seasonal influenza vaccination enlists few new T cells.

The specimen was non-naive T cells sorted from PBMCs, collected roughly 2 weeks before vaccination. The chain has TRBV5-1 and TRBJ2-5, with a tentative D call TRBD1 (6 bases). This clonotype originated in a man aged 50 to 59 who received an inactivated influenza vaccine. DNA of the CDR3: TGCGCCAGCAGCTTAAATAACCAGGGGCAAGAGACCCAGTACTAC. Its translation: CASSLNNQGQETQYY.